This T cell receptor beta chain came from a study of radiotherapy plus CTLA-4 blockade in lung cancer. In the study overall: Overall, 18% of patients showed an objective response, while over 25% attained disease control.

The V and J ends lost 1 base and 2 bases respectively, with 21 bases between them. This CDR3 spans 19 amino acids. Germline CDR1 reads MGHRA; CDR2 reads YSYEKL. Only in-frame clones appear in the TCRdb table, and some are missing; sequencing was by immunoSEQ multiplex PCR. Among about 73,000 clones listed, around nine tenths were seen once. This clone showed up just once. The V call is TRBV4-1, the J call TRBJ2-1; D is possibly TRBD2 (6 bases). The sequence came from a human donor with non-small cell lung cancer that progressed on radiotherapy plus ipilimumab. The sequencing used peripheral blood, collected from a patient treated with radiotherapy plus ipilimumab. CDR3 DNA sequence: TGCGCCAGCAGCCAAGTTCTCTTCGCCGCGGGATCCCCCTACAATGAGCAGTTCTTC. It encodes CASSQVLFAAGSPYNEQFF.